This TCR beta chain comes out of a study of T cell responses to AZD1222 COVID-19 vaccine. Study in general: Timing groups of about 4 and about 12 weeks for second doses were pooled.

Regarding the study as a whole: After the peak T cell response, and only then, were repertoires sampled. Only a handful of AZD1222 recipients were seropositive at baseline. Most donors were white British, females outnumbered males, and clonal diversity was possibly underestimated.

A remark on this clone: Antigen specificity is unknown.

Produced via immunoSEQ multiplex PCR; TCRdb's table is partial and in-frame only. The sample holds 120,000 or so clones; roughly 89% are singletons and the top ten take around 30%. The V gene end was trimmed by 3 bases and the J gene end by 8 bases; junction bases not matched to a gene: 9. The CDR3 is made up of 15 amino acids. Germline V CDR1 and CDR2: KGHDR, SFDVKD. V usage is TRBV24-1 and J usage is TRBJ2-1, with 7 bases fitting TRBD1. This clonotype was sampled from an adult in good health. The source material was peripheral blood, sampled on day 0 of AZD1222 vaccination. The CDR3: CATSDKQTGRDEQFF. The CDR3 nucleotides read TGTGCCACCAGTGATAAGCAGACAGGGCGCGATGAGCAGTTCTTC.